One sample yielded the 16 T cell receptor beta chains listed below, sequenced in a study of shared clonotypes between healthy human individuals. The table came from immunoSEQ multiplex PCR; TCRdb's copy has only in-frame clones and leaves some out. In the table there are approximately 720,000 clones, around 92% of which are singletons. Selected positively for CCR7 and CD45RO-negative, naive CD8 cells excluded terminally differentiated effector memory CD45RA+ cells. The sequenced sample consisted of naive CD8+ T cells sorted from blood. These receptors all come from a man under 40 in good health.

The rearrangement links TRBV9 to TRBJ1-2; a weak D match, TRBD1 (5 bases). Trimming left V 6 bases short and J 0 bases short, with 21 bases between. The length of the CDR3 is 17 residues. Germline-derived CDR1 and CDR2 are SGDLS and YYNGEE. This CDR3 is CASTIGEGPAPNYGYTF. CDR3 DNA: TGTGCCAGCACCATTGGGGAGGGGCCGGCCCCTAACTATGGCTACACCTTC.

The V and J genes are TRBV18 and TRBJ2-1; no clear D. Looked up from germline, CDR1 is KGHSH and CDR2 is LQKENI. The CDR3 is 17 amino acids. Trimming shortened V by 2 bases and J by 3 bases, and 17 bases separated the two germline ends. The CDR3 DNA reads TGTGCCAGCTCACCAACCCTGATGCAGGTTGACTACAATGAGCAGTTCTTC. Encoded protein: CASSPTLMQVDYNEQFF.

V and J are TRBV6-5 and TRBJ2-3, with D unresolved. The CDR3 is 13 residues long. Trimming pared 4 bases from V and 0 bases from J, leaving 5 bases between. Germline loops: CDR1 MNHEY, CDR2 SVGAGI. The CDR3 nucleotides read TGTGCCAGCAGTTCCCATAGCACAGATACGCAGTATTTT. Protein sequence: CASSSHSTDTQYF.

The chain combines TRBV10-3 with TRBJ1-1; tentatively, D is TRBD1 (5 bases). The CDR3 extends over 12 amino acids. Between the trimmed V and J ends, which lost 10 bases and 1 base, there was a span of 10 bases. CDR1 ENHRY and CDR2 SYGVKD come from the germline V gene. CDR3 bases: TGTGCCACGATGGACAAGAACACTGAAGCTTTCTTT. Translating gives CATMDKNTEAFF.

This rearrangement joins TRBV5-1 to TRBJ2-5; TRBD2 matches 11 bases. Germline V gene sequence: CDR1 SGHRS, CDR2 YFSETQ. The CDR3 sequence is 15 residues long. With V trimmed by 1 base and J by 5 bases, 4 bases remained unmatched. CDR3 DNA: TGCGCCAGCAGCTTGACTAGCGGGAGAGGGGAGACCCAGTACTTC. This gives the protein CASSLTSGRGETQYF.

The V gene is TRBV6-1, the J gene TRBJ1-1; D gene ambiguous. There are 17 residues in the CDR3. Trimming took 3 bases from V and 6 from J, leaving 23 bases between them. Germline V gives CDR1 MNHNS, CDR2 SASEGT. In DNA, the CDR3 is TGTGCCAGCAGTGATCTTCAAGCGGTTAAATCATTCTCTGAAGCTTTCTTT. Its translation: CASSDLQAVKSFSEAFF.

The chain is built from TRBV9 and TRBJ2-3; 7 positions agree with TRBD1. From germline, CDR1 is SGDLS and CDR2 YYNGEE. The V segment lost 4 bases and the J segment 5 bases; nucleotides outside the gene matches: 7. This CDR3 has 14 amino acids. DNA for the CDR3: TGTGCCAGCAGCACTTGGGACAGCCGAGATACGCAGTATTTT. This codes for CASSTWDSRDTQYF. The whole variable domain, remainder taken from reference TRBV9 and TRBJ2-3, is DSGVTQTPKHLITATGQRVTLRCSPRSGDLSVYWYQQSLDQGLQFLIQYYNGEERAKGNILERFSAQQFPDLHSELNLSSLELGDSALYFCASSTWDSRDTQYFGPGTRLTVL.

The CDR3 loop reads CASTGGPQETQYF. Here the CDR3 DNA reads TGTGCCAGCACAGGGGGACCCCAAGAGACCCAGTACTTC. The V call is TRBV6-5, the J call TRBJ2-5; 7 nucleotides agree with TRBD1. The CDR3 length is 13 residues. CDR1 is MNHEY, CDR2 SVGAGI, per germline. The V segment lost 7 bases and the J segment 1 base; nucleotides outside the gene matches: 3.

This clone has only one observation. The rearrangement links TRBV9 to TRBJ2-5; weak D call: TRBD1 (6 bases). The V gene lost 3 bases and the J gene lost 5 bases, with 14 bases spanning the gap. The CDR3 has 14 amino acids. CDR1 and CDR2 from the germline V gene are SGDLS and YYNGEE. This CDR3 is CASSGLGAVETQYF. CDR3 sequence (DNA): TGTGCCAGCAGCGGCTTGGGGGCCGTGGAGACCCAGTACTTC.

The CDR3 DNA reads as TGTGCCTGGAGTGTACTTAGCGTCTCCTACAATGAGCAGTTCTTC. It encodes CAWSVLSVSYNEQFF. This rearrangement joins TRBV30 to TRBJ2-1, with D perhaps matching TRBD2 (5 bases). Between the trimmed V and J ends, which lost 0 bases and 0 bases, there was a span of 9 bases. Germline V lookup: CDR1 GTSNPN, CDR2 SVGIG (reference sequence). The CDR3 length is 15 residues.

Comments on this clone: Other DNA variants within this sample encode the same CDR3. J is TRBJ1-5 and V is TRBV6-6, with D perhaps matching TRBD1 (5 bases). This CDR3 contains 13 residues. From germline, CDR1 is MNHNY and CDR2 SVGAGI (reference sequence). Trimming removed 7 bases at V and 4 bases at J, with 11 bases between. Here the CDR3 reads CASTHGGNQPQHF. CDR3 nucleotides: TGTGCCAGCACCCACGGGGGGAATCAGCCCCAGCATTTT.

The sample holds a few counts of this clone. J is TRBJ1-5 and V is TRBV7-2; D is ambiguous. CDR3 length equals 12 residues. The germline gives CDR1 SGHTA, CDR2 FQGNSA. V shed 4 bases and J shed 5 bases, with 6 bases lying between them. CDR3 region: CASSSSDQPQHF. DNA for the CDR3: TGTGCCAGCAGCTCTTCGGATCAGCCCCAGCATTTT.

The chain carries TRBV30 and TRBJ2-7, with a possible D match to TRBD1 (5 bases). The CDR3 is 13 amino acids. V shed 0 bases and J shed 6 bases, with 12 bases lying between them. Germline V gene sequence: CDR1 GTSNPN, CDR2 SVGIG (reference sequence). The CDR3: CAWSVWQGAEQYF. CDR3 in DNA: TGTGCCTGGAGTGTATGGCAGGGCGCCGAGCAGTACTTC.

The J gene is TRBJ1-2, the V gene TRBV5-4, with D perhaps matching TRBD1 (5 bases). Trimming took off 6 bases at V and 6 bases at J, with 21 bases between the two ends. The CDR3 has 15 amino acids. Per the germline V gene, CDR1 is SGHNT and CDR2 is YYREEE (reference sequence). The CDR3 region is CASTRDLGGVNGYTF. CDR3 in DNA: TGTGCCAGCACCAGGGATCTGGGGGGAGTAAATGGCTACACCTTC.

This clone was counted a single time. CDR3 DNA: TGCAGTGCTAAAACAGGGGATGAGCAGTTCTTC. It specifies CSAKTGDEQFF. The rearrangement joins TRBV20-1 to TRBJ2-1; TRBD1 aligns across 7 bases. The CDR3 spans 11 residues. The V segment lost 4 bases and the J segment 8 bases; nucleotides outside the gene matches: 2. Germline assignment: CDR1 DFQATT and CDR2 SNEGSKA (reference sequence).

J is TRBJ2-2 and V is TRBV5-1; D not resolved. V lost 1 base, J lost 4 bases, and 2 bases lay in between. The CDR3 spans 12 residues. From germline, CDR1 is SGHRS and CDR2 YFSETQ. The CDR3 is CASSLSTGELFF. The CDR3 DNA sequence: TGCGCCAGCAGCTTGTCCACCGGGGAGCTGTTTTTT.